The source of this TCR beta chain is a study of shared clonotypes between healthy human individuals. Regarding the study as a whole: All-four-donor shared clonotypes had higher generation probabilities than non-shared clonotypes did.

CDR3 length: 17 residues. V gave up 5 bases and J gave up 2 bases; unmatched junction bases: 13. Germline V lookup: CDR1 SGHAT, CDR2 FQNNGV. This clone appeared once. Its antigen is unidentified. The protocol was immunoSEQ multiplex PCR, while the TCRdb copy is restricted to in-frame clones and leaves out a portion. The table has 750,000 to 1,000,000 clones, almost 95% seen once. The naive CD8 fraction comprised CD45RO-negative cells positively selected for CCR7 and excluded terminally differentiated effector memory CD45RA+ cells. The V gene is TRBV11-2, the J gene TRBJ2-3, with 7 bases lining up with TRBD2. Material for sequencing was naive CD8+ T cells sorted from blood. The receptor's source is a man aged 25-45 years in good health. The CDR3 DNA sequence: TGTGCCAGCAGCCCGAATATAGCGGGCTTCAACACAGATACGCAGTATTTT. Residues: CASSPNIAGFNTDTQYF.